The TCR beta chain described here comes from a study of human T cells and chemical hapten exposure (dated by TCRdb to the early 2020s). The study in broad terms: For sensitization, 2% DPC in acetone was applied to a roughly 2 cm by roughly 2 cm area of upper inner arm skin. Patch tests used Finn chambers with 0.01% DPC on the upper back, scored after 6 days by International Contact Dermatitis Research Group standards. The study tracked peripheral blood TCR repertoire changes in vivo during primary and secondary sensitization to the hapten diphenylcyclopropenone (DPC) in alopecia patients. Most of the patients in the cohort were female, and the cohort covered alopecia areata with under or over 50% scalp involvement, alopecia totalis and alopecia universalis. Weekly therapeutic DPC doses were additionally applied to the scalp of patients throughout the roughly 22-week study period. Blood was sampled from patients pre-sensitization (week 0) and at 2, 6 and about 24 weeks after DPC sensitization. The libraries were sequenced as a pool, and the TCR yield per sample differed mostly because of small variations in library volumes within the pool. Blood for TCR sequencing was provided by twenty-nine alopecia patients at one to four time points (pre-sensitization, 2, 6 and 24 weeks). The paper's findings and limits, for the study overall: DPC sensitization did not change how many TCRs were above 1 in 1000 frequency, and no evidence was found of alterations in global repertoire structure. The number of PT1 expanded TCRs positively correlated with patch test score, significant at thresholds 8, 16 and 32 but not 4. Significantly more large CDR3 similarity clusters were formed by expanded TCRs than by pre-sensitization or healthy control sets, consistent with antigen-driven responses. After repeated subsampling, changes were observed in the strength of the expansion versus patch-test correlation and in the threshold at which the correlation became significant. Because every patient had alopecia, a presumed autoimmune disease, the patients' immune response might differ from that of healthy individuals.

The library was built by means of RACE. The run used a NextSeq 500. Library preparation attached unique molecular identifiers to individual cDNA molecules for quantitative, reproducible TCR counting. Each blood RNA sample was used to sequence both TCR alpha and TCR beta chains. The study's own analysis went as follows. Samples had a median of roughly 87,000 TCRs, with a range from roughly 20,000 to 690,600. The Decombinator software suite was used to annotate V, J and CDR3 in the TCR reads. For PS versus PT1 abundance plots, all samples were subsampled to the same number of TCRs (28,000). TCRs were defined as expanded if absent before sensitization and observed at least eight times at the 2-week time point. The raw public data were reprocessed by TCRdb itself: fastp quality trimming at Q25, MiXCR clonotype calling, in-frame beta chains only. CDR3 protein sequences are deduplicated, and each keeps its most common genes and DNA. TCRdb's processing, not the authors', yielded these V and J calls. In all, the sample holds 190,000 or so distinct CDR3 sequences, and under 25% of those were seen once. The top ten hold over 2% of the sample.

CDR1 MDHEN and CDR2 SYDVKM were looked up in the germline V gene. Including the terminal cysteine and phenylalanine, the CDR3 comprises 13 residues. Just the 39-base CDR3 DNA is kept, in frame starting at base 1. A distance of 14 bases separates the germline ends of V and J, which lose 5 bases and 7 bases respectively. Per the publication, the time point label means: patch test 3, about 24 weeks after DPC sensitization. The treatment or condition tag for this specimen amounts to: therapeutic diphenylcyclopropenone sensitization with weekly scalp DPC. Blood at each patch-test visit was drawn before the patch test was applied. Patients were eligible if aged 18 to 70, diagnosed with alopecia and judged suitable for DPC therapy, and pregnant patients were excluded. Total RNA was extracted from unfractionated whole blood that had been collected in Tempus Blood RNA tubes. This clonotype was seen more than once but under ten times. What antigen it recognizes has not been identified. The record has no base qualities; no much larger clone is one base away.

The sample in question was whole blood, obtained in connection with sensitization to the hapten diphenylcyclopropenone (DPC). The chain uses TRBV28 and TRBJ1-1; the D gene cannot be named for sure. The receptor's source is a woman between 40 and 55 years old with alopecia areata. Some clones in this sample may be carry-over from other donors' samples. The nucleotides are TGTGCCAGCAGTCCCGGGTCTCGCCTTGAAGCTTTCTTT. It translates as CASSPGSRLEAFF.